This T cell receptor (beta chain) was sequenced for a study of memory B cells and T cells in multiple sclerosis. A note on this clone: Antigen: not known.

Stimulus-free culture yielded autoproliferating CFSE-dim and non-proliferating CFSE-high T cells, each sequenced separately. Replicate wells were pooled after six to eight days of stimulus-free culture of 5x10^7 CFSE-labeled PBMCs. Between the trimmed V and J ends, which lost 3 bases and 0 bases, there was a span of 8 bases. CDR1 and CDR2 from the germline V gene are GTSNPN and SVGIG (reference sequence). This CDR3 region has 13 residues. The table came from immunoSEQ multiplex PCR; TCRdb's copy has only in-frame clones and leaves some out. The sample consists of about 45,000 clones, about four fifths of them appearing once.

The material sequenced was PBMCs from blood kept in culture. This chain joins TRBV30 and TRBJ1-1; no clear D gene. The TCR was taken from a human donor with multiple sclerosis. CDR3 residues: CAWRDQLNTEAFF. The CDR3 nucleotides read TGTGCCTGGAGGGATCAGTTGAACACTGAAGCTTTCTTT.